These 6 T cell receptor beta chains were all obtained from the same sample, sequenced in a study of T cells after posttransplantation cyclophosphamide. Measured with immunoSEQ multiplex PCR; TCRdb has only the in-frame clones, and not every one. The sample has fewer than 25,000 clones, 95% to 98% seen once; the top ten hold about 0.12%. The naive gate required viable CD3+CD4+ or CD3+CD8+ cells with CCR7+CD45RA+CD45RO-CD95-CD27+CD28+ phenotype. Sequencing used naive CD4+ T cells sorted from PBMCs. The source is a man in his forties or fifties in good health, CMV-negative, and a related stem cell transplant donor.

The rearrangement links TRBV5-1 to TRBJ1-5; the D is unclear. The V and J ends lost 1 base and 1 base respectively, with 9 bases between them. The CDR3 sequence is 15 residues long. CDR1 is SGHRS and CDR2 is YFSETQ in the germline V gene. The CDR3 nucleotides are TGCGCCAGCAGCTTGACGGGTAGGAGCAATCAGCCCCAGCATTTT. The encoded protein is CASSLTGRSNQPQHF.

The chain employs TRBV18 and TRBJ2-7; 7 nucleotides agree with TRBD1. CDR3 length: 14 residues. Per the germline V gene, CDR1 is KGHSH and CDR2 is LQKENI. V lost 5 bases to trimming and J lost 0 bases; unmatched junction nucleotides: 4. The CDR3: CASSTTGVSYEQYF. The CDR3 DNA reads as TGTGCCAGCTCAACTACAGGGGTCTCCTACGAGCAGTACTTC. Full variable domain (missing parts from reference TRBV18 and TRBJ2-7): NAGVMQNPRHLVRRRGQEARLRCSPMKGHSHVYWYRQLPEEGLKFMVYLQKENIIDESGMPKERFSAEFPKEGPSILRIQQVVRGDSAAYFCASSTTGVSYEQYFGPGTRLTVT.

The chain couples TRBV4-1 to TRBJ2-7; the match to TRBD2 covers 7 bases. From germline, CDR1 is MGHRA and CDR2 YSYEKL. Trimming at V came to 4 bases and at J to 0 bases, leaving 9 bases not matched to a gene. This CDR3 has 16 amino acids. The CDR3 region is CASSPSLAENSYEQYF. The CDR3 DNA reads TGCGCCAGCAGCCCGTCCCTAGCGGAGAACTCCTACGAGCAGTACTTC.

This chain links TRBV2 with TRBJ2-1, with TRBD2 matching over 9 bases. Germline CDR1 is SNHLY and CDR2 is FYNNEI. CDR3 length: 14 amino acids. The ends lost 3 bases at V and 8 bases at J; junction bases unmatched: 5. CDR3 sequence (DNA): TGTGCCAGCAGTGAGGCTAGCGGGATCGATGAGCAGTTCTTC. Its translation: CASSEASGIDEQFF.

The chain recombines TRBV2 with TRBJ1-1; D perhaps matches TRBD1 (6 bases). Germline V gives CDR1 SNHLY, CDR2 FYNNEI. The ends were cut back, 5 bases at V and 1 base at J, with 11 bases in the middle. The length of the CDR3 is 14 residues. The CDR3 nucleotides read TGTGCCAGCAGTTCCCGGACAGCGAACACTGAAGCTTTCTTT. Amino acids: CASSSRTANTEAFF.

The chain has TRBV5-1 and TRBJ2-7; 9 nucleotides agree with TRBD1. V dropped 0 bases and J dropped 2; count of bases not matched to a gene: 9. The germline CDR1 and CDR2 sequences are SGHRS and YFSETQ. The CDR3 contains 17 residues. CDR3 protein: CASSLEQNRGLAYEQYF. The CDR3 nucleotides are TGCGCCAGCAGCTTGGAACAGAACAGGGGGCTCGCCTACGAGCAGTACTTC.